The sample holds a few counts of the clone carrying this TCR beta chain. Expressed TCRB transcripts were sequenced, since all the RNA that had been isolated was reverse transcribed. TCRdb's table, derived via immunoSEQ multiplex PCR, lists solely in-frame clones and lacks some. The sample contains about 410,000 clones, about 15% of which appear only once. The data are from a study of beta chain features in type 1 diabetes. Study overall: Sorted cells from all samples, numbering over 85,000,000, were examined.

Between the trimmed V and J ends, which lost 9 bases and 5 bases, there was a span of 16 bases. Germline CDR1 reads MDHEN; CDR2 reads SYDVKM. CDR3 length: 13 residues. J is TRBJ2-5 and V is TRBV28; D might be TRBD2 (7 bases). The TCR was taken from a man aged 25 to 40 in good health. Sequencing was carried out using naive CD4+ T cells from blood. CDR3 coding DNA: TGTGCCAGTGGAGGGGGGGCTCTTGAGACCCAGTACTTC. Protein: CASGGGALETQYF.